This TCR beta chain originates from a study of T-cell reconstitution after alpha-beta-depleted transplantation in children. Unique molecular identifiers were used in preparing the TCRbeta library. One entry per CDR3 protein results from TCRdb running MiXCR on the PCR reads. The repertoire includes nearly 550,000 distinct CDR3 sequences, around 19% of them detected once, and 3% to 4% sits in the top ten. Germline CDR1 SGHRS, CDR2 YFSETQ. After removal of 7 bases from V and 4 bases from J, the junction contained 6 bases not matched to a gene. The CDR3 runs to 14 residues. Source: PBMCs from the stem cell graft donor, taken from the stem cell graft. This sequence joins TRBV5-1 and TRBJ2-5, with TRBD1 matching over 11 bases. The receptor comes from a human donor who donated a stem cell graft to a child with acute lymphoblastic leukemia. The CDR3 spells CASCRTGGLETQYF. In DNA, the CDR3 is TGCGCCAGCTGCCGGACAGGGGGCCTAGAGACCCAGTACTTC.